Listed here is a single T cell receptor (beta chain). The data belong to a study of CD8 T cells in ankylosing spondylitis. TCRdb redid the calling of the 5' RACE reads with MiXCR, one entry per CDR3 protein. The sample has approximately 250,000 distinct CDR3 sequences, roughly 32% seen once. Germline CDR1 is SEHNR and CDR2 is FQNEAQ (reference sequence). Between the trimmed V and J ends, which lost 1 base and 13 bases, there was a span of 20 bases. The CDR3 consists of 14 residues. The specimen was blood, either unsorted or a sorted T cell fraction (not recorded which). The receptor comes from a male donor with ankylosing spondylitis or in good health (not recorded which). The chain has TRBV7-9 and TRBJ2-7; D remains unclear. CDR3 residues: CASSLEDWSYSLYF. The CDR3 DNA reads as TGTGCCAGCAGCTTAGAGGATTGGTCTTACAGTTTATACTTC. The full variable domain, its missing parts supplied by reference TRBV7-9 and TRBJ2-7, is DTGVSQNPRHKITKRGQNVTFRCDPISEHNRLYWYRQTLGQGPEFLTYFQNEAQLEKSRLLSDRFSAERPKGSFSTLEIQRTEQGDSAMYLCASSLEDWSYSLYFGPGTRLTVT.